The rows below give T cell receptor beta chains drawn from one sample of a study of cytomegalovirus exposure and HLA in healthy donors. Repertoires were generated with immunoSEQ multiplex PCR, while TCRdb's copy carries only in-frame clones and drops some. The table includes about 160,000 clones, 80% detected once. The specimen sequenced was PBMCs. Receptors were obtained from a man aged 25 to 45 in good health and CMV-seronegative. The CDR3 runs from the conserved cysteine through the conserved F or W. The order of the fields is clone size, V gene, J gene, D gene, CDR3 protein, CDR3 DNA. A D gene is named only where the DNA matches it firmly. The size entry is marked missing in some rows and otherwise reads once, few, many or a size class.

>NA|TRBV5-4|TRBJ2-7|NA
CASSLTGLVYEQYF
TGTGCCAGCAGCTTGACAGGGCTGGTGTACGAGCAGTACTTC
>NA|TRBV29-1|TRBJ1-2|NA
CSDRGPWGYTF
TGCAGCGATAGGGGTCCTTGGGGCTACACCTTC
>NA|TRBV7-3|TRBJ2-1|NA
CASSLTPGEQFF
TGTGCCAGCAGCTTAACCCCGGGAGAGCAGTTCTTC
>NA|TRBV10-3|TRBJ2-7|TRBD2
CAISESISSGGEQYF
TGTGCCATCAGTGAGTCGATTTCATCGGGGGGCGAGCAGTACTTC
>once|TRBV27|TRBJ2-5|NA
CASRDQGTQETQYF
TGTGCCAGCAGGGATCAGGGAACACAAGAGACCCAGTACTTC
>NA|TRBV4-3|TRBJ1-1|NA
CASGSLNTEAFF
TGCGCCAGCGGCTCATTGAACACTGAAGCTTTCTTT
>NA|TRBV5-1|TRBJ1-2|NA
CATGPTDPNYGYTF
TGCGCCACCGGCCCGACAGATCCTAACTATGGCTACACCTTC
>NA|TRBV29-1|TRBJ2-7|TRBD1
CSVEGGQGEYEQYF
TGCAGCGTTGAAGGCGGACAGGGAGAGTACGAGCAGTACTTC
>NA|TRBV28|TRBJ2-1|NA
CASSFRDEQFF
TGTGCCAGCAGTTTCAGGGATGAGCAGTTCTTC
>NA|TRBV7-8|TRBJ2-7|NA
CASSPVRGWVADEQYF
TGTGCCAGCAGCCCGGTCAGGGGCTGGGTGGCGGACGAGCAGTACTTC
>once|TRBV30|TRBJ2-7|TRBD2
CAWSARVERGYEQYF
TGTGCCTGGAGTGCCCGGGTGGAGCGGGGCTACGAGCAGTACTTC
>NA|TRBV19|TRBJ1-2|TRBD1
CASSPHRGHGYTF
TGTGCCAGTAGTCCCCACAGGGGACATGGCTACACCTTC
>NA|TRBV5-4|TRBJ2-7|TRBD2
CASSSTSGGPSYEQYF
TGTGCCAGCAGCTCAACTAGCGGGGGGCCCTCCTACGAGCAGTACTTC
>NA|TRBV5-1|TRBJ2-3|TRBD2
CASRLGRGTDTQYF
TGCGCCAGCAGGCTGGGGAGGGGCACAGATACGCAGTATTTT
>few|TRBV6-5|TRBJ2-7|NA
CASSYSQGYEQYF
TGTGCCAGCAGTTACTCTCAGGGTTACGAGCAGTACTTC
>once|TRBV5-1|TRBJ1-2|TRBD1
CASGNRGPAGGYTF
TGCGCCAGCGGTAACAGGGGCCCTGCGGGAGGCTACACCTTC
>few|TRBV2|TRBJ1-1|NA
CASTPTEEAFF
TGTGCCAGCACTCCGACAGAAGAAGCTTTCTTT
>few|TRBV9|TRBJ2-2|NA
CASSVEPGGQGGELFF
TGTGCCAGCAGCGTAGAGCCGGGTGGGCAGGGCGGGGAGCTGTTTTTT
>NA|TRBV28|TRBJ1-1|TRBD1
CASSYRGGTEAFF
TGTGCCAGCAGCTACAGGGGCGGGACTGAAGCTTTCTTT
>NA|TRBV19|TRBJ2-7|TRBD1
CASSIRQGAEGYEQYF
TGTGCCAGTAGTATTCGACAGGGGGCCGAAGGTTACGAGCAGTACTTC
>NA|TRBV29-1|TRBJ1-4|NA
CSVERQGGEKLFF
TGCAGCGTTGAAAGGCAGGGAGGGGAAAAACTGTTTTTT
>NA|TRBV12-2|TRBJ1-1|NA
CASRLARSRDRGTEAFF
TGTGCAAGTCGCTTAGCGCGGAGCCGGGACAGGGGCACTGAAGCTTTCTTT
>NA|TRBV9|TRBJ2-3|NA
CASGLDPINTDTQYF
TGTGCCTCGGGACTTGACCCAATAAACACAGATACGCAGTATTTT
>NA|TRBV28|TRBJ2-7|NA
CASRLHYEQYF
TGTGCCAGCCGACTGCACTACGAGCAGTACTTC
>NA|TRBV23-1|TRBJ1-1|TRBD1
CASSPPSGTGGNEAFF
TGCGCCAGCAGTCCCCCGAGTGGGACAGGGGGGAATGAAGCTTTCTTT
>few|TRBV27|TRBJ2-7|TRBD2
CASMTLTGGDYEQYF
TGTGCCAGCATGACCCTAACGGGAGGGGACTACGAGCAGTACTTC
>NA|TRBV11-2|TRBJ2-7|NA
CASSPVAGPYEQYF
TGTGCCAGCAGCCCCGTGGCTGGGCCCTACGAGCAGTACTTC
>NA|TRBV21-1|TRBJ2-3|NA
CASSTTSGGLPDTQYF
TGTGCCAGCAGCACAACTAGCGGGGGGTTGCCAGATACGCAGTATTTT